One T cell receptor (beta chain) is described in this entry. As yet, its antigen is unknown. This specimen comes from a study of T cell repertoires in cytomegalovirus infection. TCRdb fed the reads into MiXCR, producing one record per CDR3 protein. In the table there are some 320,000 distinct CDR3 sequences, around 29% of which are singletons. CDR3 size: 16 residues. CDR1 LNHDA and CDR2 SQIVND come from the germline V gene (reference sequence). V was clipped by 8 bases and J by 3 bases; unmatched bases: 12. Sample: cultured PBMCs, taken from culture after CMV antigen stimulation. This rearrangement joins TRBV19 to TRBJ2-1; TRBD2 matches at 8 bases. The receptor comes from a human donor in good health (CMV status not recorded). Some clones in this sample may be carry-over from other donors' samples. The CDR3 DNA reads TGTGCCAGTCACTCAGGGACGGGAGGGGACTACAATGAGCAGTTCTTC. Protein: CASHSGTGGDYNEQFF.